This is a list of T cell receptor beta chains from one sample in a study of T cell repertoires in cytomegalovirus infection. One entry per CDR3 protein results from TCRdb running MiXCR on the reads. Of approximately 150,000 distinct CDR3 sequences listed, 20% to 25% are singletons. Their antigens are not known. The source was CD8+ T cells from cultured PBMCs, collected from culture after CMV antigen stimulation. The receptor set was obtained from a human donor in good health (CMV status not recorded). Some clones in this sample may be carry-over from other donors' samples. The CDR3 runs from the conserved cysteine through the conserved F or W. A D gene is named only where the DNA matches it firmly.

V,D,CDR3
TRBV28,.,CASSLAVVSSNGNTIYF
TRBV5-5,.,CASGRGFRGTEAFF
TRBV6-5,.,CASTWEGFGSPLHF
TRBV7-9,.,CASSSLGRRQPQHF
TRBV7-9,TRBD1,CASKGAGTEAFF
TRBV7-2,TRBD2,CASSLEGGGAGNTQYF
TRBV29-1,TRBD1,CSVDVGTGMREQYF
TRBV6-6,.,CASKPGASYEQYF
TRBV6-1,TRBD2,CASSSGLAGGTDTQYF
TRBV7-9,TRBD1,CASSPRQGQHTQYF
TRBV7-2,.,CASSYWTEGSYEQYF
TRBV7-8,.,CASSGRQERNSPLHF
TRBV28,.,CASNPGTNYEQYF
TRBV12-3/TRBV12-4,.,CASSTTGPYGYTF
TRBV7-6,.,CASSLAKGLSGTQYF
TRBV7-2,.,CASSLAAVSTDTQYF
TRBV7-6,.,CASSPNRVEQYF
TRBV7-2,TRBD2,CASSTAGGNNEQFF
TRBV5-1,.,CASRLSGSSSYNEQFF
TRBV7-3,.,CASSLGGLQNEQFF
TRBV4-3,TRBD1,CASSQVAGGSGGYTF
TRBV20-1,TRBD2,CSAQSPLTSGILDTQYF
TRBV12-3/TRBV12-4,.,CASSLDGRGNQPQHF
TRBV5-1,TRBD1,CASSEDRGPGNTIYF
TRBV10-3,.,CAISELWQGKRSNQPQHF
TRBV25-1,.,CASSDLIRGGPLWYF
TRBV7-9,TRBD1,CASSQPGQGWLAQYF
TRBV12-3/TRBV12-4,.,CASSLGPIEAFF
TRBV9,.,CASSPGEAQETQYF
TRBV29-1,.,CSVRKDTDTEAFF
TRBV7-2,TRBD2,CASSLAYGTSDPWADTQYF
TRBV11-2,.,CASSLGIGGDEQFF
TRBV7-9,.,CASSLGEGQGTFYGYTF
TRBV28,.,CASTLLQGSYNEQFF
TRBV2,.,CASTPGGATNEKLFF
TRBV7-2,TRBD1,CASSLLAKPDRGNFANGYTF
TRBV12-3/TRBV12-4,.,CASSATGHGYTF
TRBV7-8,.,CASSFRPGRETDTQYF
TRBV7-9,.,CASSLQAGVNTEAFF
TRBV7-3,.,CASSTGLGGIYGYTF
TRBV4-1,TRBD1,CASSLLGTGELFF
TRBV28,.,CASSYLGGREAFF
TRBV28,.,CASQARDGPNSPLHF
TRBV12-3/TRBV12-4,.,CASSFLPTLGAGRYGYTF
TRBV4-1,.,CASSQERGLNTEAFF
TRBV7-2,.,CASSLAKGTEAFF
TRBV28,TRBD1,CASTGTGLNTEAFF